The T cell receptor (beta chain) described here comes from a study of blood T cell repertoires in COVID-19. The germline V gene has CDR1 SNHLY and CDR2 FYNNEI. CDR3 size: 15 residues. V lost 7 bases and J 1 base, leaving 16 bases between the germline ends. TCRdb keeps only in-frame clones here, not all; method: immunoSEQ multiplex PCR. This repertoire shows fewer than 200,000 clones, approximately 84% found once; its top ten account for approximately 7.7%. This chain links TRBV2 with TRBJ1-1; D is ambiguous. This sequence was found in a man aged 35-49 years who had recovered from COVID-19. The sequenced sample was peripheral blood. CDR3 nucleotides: TGTGCCAGCAAGTCTAATGTCGCGGCGAACACTGAAGCTTTCTTT. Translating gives CASKSNVAANTEAFF.